This TCR beta chain was sequenced during a study of shared clonotypes between healthy human individuals. As to this clone: Other nucleotide sequences from this sample produce the same CDR3.

Using immunoSEQ multiplex PCR, the repertoire was profiled, and TCRdb retains in-frame clones only, with some absent. The table has about 2 million clones, about 95% seen once. Naive CD8 cells lacked CD45RO, underwent positive selection for CCR7 and left out terminally differentiated effector memory CD45RA+ cells. Donors were healthy HIV-negative adults without recent acute infections or vaccinations. The J segment lost 4 bases and the V segment lost 6 bases, leaving 3 bases of the junction unmatched. The germline gives CDR1 SGHVS, CDR2 FQNEAQ. The CDR3 runs 13 residues. The TCR comes from a man aged 18 to 29 in good health. V is TRBV7-8 and J is TRBJ2-7; TRBD1 matches 10 bases. Sequencing was done on a sample of naive CD8+ T cells sorted from blood. The CDR3 DNA is TGTGCCAGCAGTTGGGACAGGGGTTACGAGCAGTACTTC. Residues: CASSWDRGYEQYF. Full variable domain (remainder filled in from reference TRBV7-8 and TRBJ2-7): GAGVSQSPRYKVAKRGQDVALRCDPISGHVSLFWYQQALGQGPEFLTYFQNEAQLDKSGLPSDRFFAERPEGSVSTLKIQRTQQEDSAVYLCASSWDRGYEQYFGPGTRLTVT.